This T cell receptor (beta chain) was profiled in a study of cytomegalovirus exposure and HLA in healthy donors. Whole-study context: The roughly 110 validation repertoires were reported in a later analysis to have been generated on the same platform as the roughly 680 first-cohort repertoires.

Assay used: immunoSEQ multiplex PCR; TCRdb lists only in-frame clones, some missing. This repertoire shows roughly 60,000 clones, roughly nine tenths found once; its top ten account for 1% to 1.5%. Study-wide points: Reported results showed that the classifier diagnosed cytomegalovirus status with high specificity and sensitivity. Specificity of a few CMV-associated chains for CMV antigens was verified in vitro. The authors listed approximately 160 TCR beta chains as cytomegalovirus-associated.

Notes on this clone: What it recognizes is unknown.

Material: PBMCs. This TCR derives from a woman between 18 and 29 years old in good health and CMV-seronegative.

CDR3 nucleotides: TGTGCCAGCAGCCCACCGGGACAGGAGAATTCACCCCTCCACTTT. It translates to CASSPPGQENSPLHF. The chain joins TRBV6-6 to TRBJ1-6; TRBD1 agrees at 8 bases. V shed 6 bases and J 7 bases; nucleotides not matched to a gene: 8. The CDR3 covers 15 residues. Per germline, CDR1 MNHNY and CDR2 SVGAGI (reference sequence).